These T cell receptor beta chains were read from a single sample in a study of PD-1 blockade in classical Hodgkin lymphoma. Data came from immunoSEQ multiplex PCR; TCRdb stores just in-frame clones and leaves some out. Of 25,000 to 30,000 clones in the sample, about 86% were seen once. The source was CD8+ T cells from blood, collected at baseline. The receptors stem from a human donor with classical Hodgkin lymphoma. Both conserved end residues are part of each CDR3. Fields, in order: D gene, J gene, V gene, clone size, CDR3 protein, CDR3 DNA. D genes are given only for firm matches. Expanded clones get a size class; other rows say once, few or many, or leave the size out.

.,TRBJ2-3,TRBV6-6,.,CASSYTRDFDTQYF,TGTGCCAGCAGTTACACACGGGACTTCGATACGCAGTATTTT
.,TRBJ1-2,TRBV2,.,CASSETANYGYTF,TGTGCCAGCAGTGAAACCGCTAACTATGGCTACACCTTC
.,TRBJ1-1,TRBV23-1,.,CASSQGFQAFF,TGCGCCAGCAGTCAAGGGTTTCAAGCTTTCTTT
TRBD1,TRBJ2-1,TRBV28,once,CASSFGTAKQFF,TGTGCCAGCAGTTTCGGGACAGCCAAGCAGTTCTTC
.,TRBJ1-2,TRBV10-3,.,CAISDQPPSDGYTF,TGTGCCATCAGTGACCAGCCCCCCTCGGATGGCTACACCTTC
TRBD1,TRBJ2-1,TRBV7-9,.,CASSLAVTGQGNEQFF,TGTGCCAGCAGCTTAGCAGTGACGGGACAGGGGAATGAGCAGTTCTTC
.,TRBJ1-2,TRBV28,.,CASSFVQGEPYGYTF,TGTGCCAGCAGTTTTGTACAGGGCGAACCCTATGGCTACACCTTC
TRBD1,TRBJ1-2,TRBV29-1,.,CSVGDRDIYGYTF,TGCAGCGTTGGGGACAGGGACATCTATGGCTACACCTTC
.,TRBJ1-6,TRBV10-3,.,CAISESAGNSPLHF,TGTGCCATCAGTGAGTCGGCAGGAAATTCACCCCTCCACTTT
.,TRBJ1-2,TRBV19,.,CASTPRPNKPRYGYTF,TGTGCCAGTACCCCACGGCCGAACAAGCCGCGGTATGGCTACACCTTC
.,TRBJ2-7,TRBV4-1,.,CASSQEWQGGVGEQYF,TGCGCCAGCAGCCAAGAGTGGCAGGGGGGGGTTGGCGAGCAGTACTTC
.,TRBJ2-6,TRBV27,.,CASSPGGSGANVLTF,TGTGCCAGCAGCCCCGGGGGCTCTGGGGCCAACGTCCTGACTTTC
.,TRBJ2-7,TRBV9,.,CASSPGGSEQYF,TGTGCCAGCAGTCCAGGGGGGAGCGAGCAGTACTTC
.,TRBJ1-1,TRBV2,.,CASRGLRAGNTEAFF,TGTGCCAGCAGGGGTCTCAGAGCCGGGAACACTGAAGCTTTCTTT
TRBD2,TRBJ2-5,TRBV7-9,.,CASSSGTSGIQETQYF,TGTGCCAGCAGCTCCGGGACTAGCGGAATCCAAGAGACCCAGTACTTC
TRBD2,TRBJ2-2,TRBV7-9,once,CASSRTLSGRNTGELFF,TGTGCCAGCAGCCGTACCCTTAGCGGGAGAAACACCGGGGAGCTGTTTTTT
.,TRBJ2-7,TRBV27,.,CASTNGLYEQYF,TGTGCCAGCACTAACGGACTCTACGAGCAGTACTTC
.,TRBJ2-7,TRBV7-6,.,CASSPLGPLYEQYF,TGTGCCAGCAGCCCTCTTGGACCCCTTTACGAGCAGTACTTC
TRBD2,TRBJ2-1,TRBV7-2,.,CASSLVAAGAANEQFF,TGTGCCAGCAGCTTAGTGGCGGCGGGAGCGGCCAATGAGCAGTTCTTC
.,TRBJ2-7,TRBV4-1,once,CASSPPSGAYEQYF,TGCGCCAGCAGCCCCCCTTCGGGGGCTTACGAGCAGTACTTC
.,TRBJ1-1,TRBV6-4,.,CASSARTGLNTEAFF,TGTGCCAGCAGTGCCCGGACCGGACTGAACACTGAAGCTTTCTTT
.,TRBJ2-1,TRBV27,.,CASSPDRYSYNEQFF,TGTGCCAGCAGTCCTGACAGGTACTCCTACAATGAGCAGTTCTTC
.,TRBJ1-1,TRBV16,.,CASSLGLNTEAFF,TGTGCCAGCAGCCTTGGGCTGAACACTGAAGCTTTCTTT
.,TRBJ2-1,TRBV27,.,CASSLLPQGWNNEQFF,TGTGCCAGCAGTTTACTTCCGCAGGGGTGGAACAATGAGCAGTTCTTC
.,TRBJ2-7,TRBV19,.,CASSIEQMGREQYF,TGTGCCAGTAGTATAGAACAGATGGGAAGGGAGCAGTACTTC
TRBD2,TRBJ2-7,TRBV2,.,CASLAGVGEQYF,TGTGCCAGTTTGGCGGGAGTCGGCGAGCAGTACTTC
TRBD1,TRBJ2-7,TRBV27,.,CASSLWTGGNEQYF,TGTGCCAGCAGTTTATGGACAGGGGGTAACGAGCAGTACTTC
.,TRBJ1-2,TRBV30,.,CAWSVPEINYGYTF,TGTGCCTGGAGTGTCCCAGAAATAAACTATGGCTACACCTTC
.,TRBJ2-1,TRBV27,.,CASSSGNNEQFF,TGTGCCAGCAGTTCGGGTAACAATGAGCAGTTCTTC
.,TRBJ1-1,TRBV6-1,.,CASSGGTFNEAFF,TGTGCCAGCAGTGGGGGGACCTTTAATGAAGCTTTCTTT
.,TRBJ2-5,TRBV2,.,CALFTGQETQYF,TGTGCCCTCTTTACCGGCCAAGAGACCCAGTACTTC
TRBD1,TRBJ2-1,TRBV19,.,CASRSMGTAYNEQFF,TGTGCCAGTAGGTCGATGGGGACAGCCTACAATGAGCAGTTCTTC
.,TRBJ1-2,TRBV30,.,CAWSLAALYGYTF,TGTGCCTGGAGTCTCGCGGCATTATATGGCTACACCTTC
TRBD1,TRBJ2-4,TRBV5-4,.,CASSDRGTAKNIQYF,TGTGCCAGCTCCGACAGGGGCACAGCCAAAAACATTCAGTACTTC
.,TRBJ1-1,TRBV27,once,CAKGPYGVEAFF,TGTGCCAAAGGACCCTACGGGGTCGAAGCTTTCTTT
.,TRBJ1-4,TRBV11-2,.,CASSLVSGVNEKLFF,TGTGCCAGCAGCTTAGTGTCGGGAGTGAATGAAAAACTGTTTTTT
.,TRBJ1-1,TRBV7-9,.,CASSPNFGEANTEAFF,TGTGCCAGCAGCCCCAACTTCGGGGAGGCGAACACTGAAGCTTTCTTT
.,TRBJ1-2,TRBV10-2,.,CASSGPGGSYGYTF,TGCGCCAGCAGTGGCCCCGGGGGCTCCTATGGCTACACCTTC
.,TRBJ1-2,TRBV19,.,CASSIGNGYTF,TGTGCCAGTAGTATCGGTAATGGCTACACCTTC
TRBD1,TRBJ2-2,TRBV25-1,.,CASSESGGYGELFF,TGTGCCAGCAGTGAATCAGGGGGTTACGGGGAGCTGTTTTTT
TRBD1,TRBJ1-1,TRBV6-1,.,CASSEALGQVRDRGTEAFF,TGTGCCAGCAGTGAAGCGCTTGGGCAGGTTCGGGACAGGGGCACTGAAGCTTTCTTT
.,TRBJ1-2,TRBV30,.,CAWSLHSLGADYGYTF,TGTGCCTGGAGTCTCCACTCCCTGGGGGCAGACTATGGCTACACCTTC
.,TRBJ1-1,TRBV7-9,.,CASSQQGGTEAFF,TGTGCCAGCAGCCAACAGGGAGGCACTGAAGCTTTCTTT
.,TRBJ1-2,TRBV7-9,.,CASSFSQGWNYGYTF,TGTGCCAGCAGCTTCTCGCAGGGGTGGAACTATGGCTACACCTTC
.,TRBJ2-1,TRBV7-8,.,CASSLRRSPSSYNEQFF,TGTGCCAGCAGCTTAAGGCGATCCCCGAGCTCCTACAATGAGCAGTTCTTC
.,TRBJ1-3,TRBV28,.,CASSLFTDSGNTIYF,TGTGCCAGCAGTTTATTCACGGACTCTGGAAACACCATATATTTT
TRBD2,TRBJ2-3,TRBV7-9,.,CASRDPGLAGEGQYF,TGTGCCAGCAGGGATCCGGGACTAGCGGGAGAGGGGCAGTATTTT
TRBD1,TRBJ2-2,TRBV9,.,CASSVDRTGNTGELFF,TGTGCCAGCAGCGTAGACCGGACAGGGAACACCGGGGAGCTGTTTTTT
.,TRBJ1-4,TRBV9,.,CASSSHRDGEKLFF,TGTGCCAGCAGCTCCCACAGGGACGGTGAAAAACTGTTTTTT
.,TRBJ2-7,TRBV19,.,CASSIGTLSSYEQYF,TGTGCCAGTAGTATAGGCACACTAAGCTCCTACGAGCAGTACTTC
.,TRBJ2-7,TRBV19,.,CASSIAAGPSYEQYF,TGTGCCAGTAGTATCGCGGCAGGGCCATCCTACGAGCAGTACTTC